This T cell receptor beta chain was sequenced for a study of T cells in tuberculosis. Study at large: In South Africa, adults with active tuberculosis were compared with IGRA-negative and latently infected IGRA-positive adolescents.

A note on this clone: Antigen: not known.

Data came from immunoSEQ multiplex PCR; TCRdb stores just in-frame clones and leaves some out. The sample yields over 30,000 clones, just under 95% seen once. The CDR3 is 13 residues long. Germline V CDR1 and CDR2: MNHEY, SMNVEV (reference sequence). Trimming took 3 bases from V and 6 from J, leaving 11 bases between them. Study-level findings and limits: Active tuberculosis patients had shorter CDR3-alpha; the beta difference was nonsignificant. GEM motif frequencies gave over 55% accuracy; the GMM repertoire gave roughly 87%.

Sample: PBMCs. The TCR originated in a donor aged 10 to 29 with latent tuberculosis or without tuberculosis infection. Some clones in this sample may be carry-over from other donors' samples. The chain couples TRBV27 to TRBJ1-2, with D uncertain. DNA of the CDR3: TGTGCCAGCAGTTTTAGAGGGCCCAATGGCTACACCTTC. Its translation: CASSFRGPNGYTF.